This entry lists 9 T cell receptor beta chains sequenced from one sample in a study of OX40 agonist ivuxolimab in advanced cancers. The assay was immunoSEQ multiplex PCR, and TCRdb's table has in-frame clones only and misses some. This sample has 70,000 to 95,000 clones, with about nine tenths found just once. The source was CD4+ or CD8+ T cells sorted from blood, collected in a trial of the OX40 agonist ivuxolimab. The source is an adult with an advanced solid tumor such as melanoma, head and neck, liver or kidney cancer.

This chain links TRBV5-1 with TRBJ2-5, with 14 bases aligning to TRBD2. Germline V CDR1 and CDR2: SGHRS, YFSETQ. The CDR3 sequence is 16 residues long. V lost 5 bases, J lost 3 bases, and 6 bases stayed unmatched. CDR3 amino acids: CASRPGLAGVEETQYF. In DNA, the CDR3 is TGCGCCAGCAGACCGGGACTAGCGGGAGTCGAAGAGACCCAGTACTTC.

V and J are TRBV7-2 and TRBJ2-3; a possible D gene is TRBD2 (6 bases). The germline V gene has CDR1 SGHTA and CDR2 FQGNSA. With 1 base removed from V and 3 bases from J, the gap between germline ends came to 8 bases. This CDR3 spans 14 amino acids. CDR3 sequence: CASSLVAGTDTQYF. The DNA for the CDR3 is TGTGCCAGCAGCTTAGTCGCGGGAACAGATACGCAGTATTTT. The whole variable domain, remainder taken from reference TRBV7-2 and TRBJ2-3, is GAGVSQSPSNKVTEKGKDVELRCDPISGHTALYWYRQSLGQGLEFLIYFQGNSAPDKSGLPSDRFSAERTGGSVSTLTIQRTQQEDSAVYLCASSLVAGTDTQYFGPGTRLTVL.

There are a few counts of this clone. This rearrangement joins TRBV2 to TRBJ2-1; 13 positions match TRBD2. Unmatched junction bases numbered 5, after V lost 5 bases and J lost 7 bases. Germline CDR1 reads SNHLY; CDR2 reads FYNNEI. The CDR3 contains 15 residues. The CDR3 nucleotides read TGTGCCAGCAGTCCCACTAGCGGGGGGGGGAATGAGCAGTTCTTC. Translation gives CASSPTSGGGNEQFF. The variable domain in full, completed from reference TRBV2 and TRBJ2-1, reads EPEVTQTPSHQVTQMGQEVILRCVPISNHLYFYWYRQILGQKVEFLVSFYNNEISEKSEIFDDQFSVERPDGSNFTLKIRSTKLEDSAMYFCASSPTSGGGNEQFFGPGTRLTVL.

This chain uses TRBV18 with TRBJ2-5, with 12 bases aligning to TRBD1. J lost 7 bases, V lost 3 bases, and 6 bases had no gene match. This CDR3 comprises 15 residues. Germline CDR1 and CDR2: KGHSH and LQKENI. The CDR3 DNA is TGTGCCAGCTCACCCGGGACAGGGGGCCGGGGGACCCAGTACTTC. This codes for CASSPGTGGRGTQYF.

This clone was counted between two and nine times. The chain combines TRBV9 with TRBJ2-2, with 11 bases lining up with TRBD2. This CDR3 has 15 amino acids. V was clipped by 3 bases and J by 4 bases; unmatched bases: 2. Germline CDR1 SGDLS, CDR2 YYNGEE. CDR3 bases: TGTGCCAGCAGCGGACTAGCGGGACCCACCGGGGAGCTGTTTTTT. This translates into CASSGLAGPTGELFF.

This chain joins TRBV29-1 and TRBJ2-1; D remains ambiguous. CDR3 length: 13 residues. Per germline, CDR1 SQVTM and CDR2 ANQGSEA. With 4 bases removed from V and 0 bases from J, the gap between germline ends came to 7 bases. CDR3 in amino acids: CSVGEGSYNEQFF. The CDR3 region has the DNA TGCAGCGTTGGCGAAGGCTCCTACAATGAGCAGTTCTTC.

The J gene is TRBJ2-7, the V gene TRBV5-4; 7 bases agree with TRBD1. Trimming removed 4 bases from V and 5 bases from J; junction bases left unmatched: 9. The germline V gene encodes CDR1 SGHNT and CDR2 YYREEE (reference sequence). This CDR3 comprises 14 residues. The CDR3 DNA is TGTGCCAGCAGCGCGACCGGGACAGTTGACGAGCAGTACTTC. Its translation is CASSATGTVDEQYF. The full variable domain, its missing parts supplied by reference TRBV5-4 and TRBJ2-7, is ETGVTQSPTHLIKTRGQQVTLRCSSQSGHNTVSWYQQALGQGPQFIFQYYREEENGRGNFPPRFSGLQFPNYSSELNVNALELDDSALYLCASSATGTVDEQYFGPGTRLTVT.

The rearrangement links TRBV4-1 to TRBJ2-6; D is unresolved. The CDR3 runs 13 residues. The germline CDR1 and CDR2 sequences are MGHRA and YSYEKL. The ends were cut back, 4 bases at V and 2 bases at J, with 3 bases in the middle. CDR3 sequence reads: CASSPAGANVLTF. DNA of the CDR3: TGCGCCAGCAGCCCGGCTGGGGCCAACGTCCTGACTTTC.

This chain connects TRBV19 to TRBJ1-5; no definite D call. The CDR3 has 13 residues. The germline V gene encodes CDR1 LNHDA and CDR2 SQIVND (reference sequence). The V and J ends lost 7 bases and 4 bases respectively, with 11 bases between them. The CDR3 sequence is CASTRVENQPQHF. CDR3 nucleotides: TGTGCCAGTACTAGGGTAGAAAATCAGCCCCAGCATTTT.